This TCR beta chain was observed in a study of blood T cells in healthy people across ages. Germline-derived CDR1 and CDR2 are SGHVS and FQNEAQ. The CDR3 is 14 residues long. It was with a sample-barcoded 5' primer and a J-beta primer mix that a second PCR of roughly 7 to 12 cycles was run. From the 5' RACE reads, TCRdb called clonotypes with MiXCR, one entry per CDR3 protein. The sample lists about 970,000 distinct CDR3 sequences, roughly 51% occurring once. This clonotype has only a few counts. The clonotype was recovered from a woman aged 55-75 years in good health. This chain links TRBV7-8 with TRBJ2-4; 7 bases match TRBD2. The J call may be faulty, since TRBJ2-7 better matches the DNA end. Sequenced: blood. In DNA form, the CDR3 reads TGTGCCAGCGGTATAGCGGGCGTCTCCTACGAGCAGTACTTC. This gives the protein CASGIAGVSYEQYF.